This T cell receptor (beta chain) was recovered during a study of human thymus T cells. This clone was recorded only once. Using immunoSEQ multiplex PCR, the repertoire was profiled, and TCRdb retains in-frame clones only, with some absent. Here the sample spans some 120,000 clones, about 93% being singletons. Thymus tissue for the work was resected from patients undergoing corrective heart surgery. Immunologically healthy infants in Finland undergoing congenital heart defect surgery were the donors. The TCR comes from a boy less than two years old with a congenital heart defect but otherwise immunologically healthy. What was sequenced was thymus tissue.

The DNA of the CDR3 is TGTGCCAGCAGCTTACCCCCGGCGCTGGCGCCGCAAGAGACCCAGTACTTC. Residues: CASSLPPALAPQETQYF. The rearrangement links TRBV7-4 to TRBJ2-5; D is uncertain. The CDR3 length is 17 residues. CDR1 SGHVT and CDR2 SQSDAQ come from the germline V gene. V was shortened by 2 bases and J by 2 bases, with 18 bases between the two germline ends.